These 24 T cell receptor beta chains share one sample of origin, sequenced in a study of control samples from healthy donors and cancer patients. TCRdb keeps only in-frame clones here, not all; method: immunoSEQ multiplex PCR. The repertoire has about 230,000 clones, approximately 80% of them found once; the top ten carry 13%. Sequenced input: PBMCs. The receptors shown here come from a woman aged 55-70 years with lung cancer.

The CDR3 sequence is CASSSRDRGYEQYF. DNA of the CDR3: TGTGCCAGCAGCTCCCGGGACAGGGGCTACGAGCAGTACTTC. The rearrangement links TRBV5-6 to TRBJ2-7; 10 nucleotides agree with TRBD1. V lost 3 bases and J lost 3; bases outside the gene matches: 3. This CDR3 has 14 residues. The V gene's germline CDR1 is SGHDT and CDR2 YYEEEE.

The rearrangement joins TRBV4-1 to TRBJ2-3, with D unresolved. The CDR3 is made up of 13 amino acids. The V and J ends lost 1 base and 3 bases respectively, with 5 bases between them. CDR1 and CDR2 (germline): MGHRA, YSYEKL. CDR3 in amino acids: CASSQVGTDTQYF. The CDR3 DNA reads TGCGCCAGCAGCCAAGTCGGAACAGATACGCAGTATTTT.

The genes are TRBV4-1 and TRBJ2-1, with 7 bases fitting TRBD1. The CDR3 contains 15 residues. Per the germline V gene, CDR1 is MGHRA and CDR2 is YSYEKL. V shed 3 bases and J 0 bases; nucleotides not matched to a gene: 2. The CDR3 DNA sequence: TGCGCCAGCAGCCAGGGACAGAGCTCCTACAATGAGCAGTTCTTC. Protein: CASSQGQSSYNEQFF.

The chain combines TRBV5-1 with TRBJ2-1; 8 bases fit TRBD1. Germline-derived CDR1 and CDR2 are SGHRS and YFSETQ. This CDR3 is 14 amino acids long. Trimming at V came to 4 bases and at J to 7 bases, leaving 7 bases not matched to a gene. Written as DNA, the CDR3 is TGCGCCAGCAGCCTTTCAGGGGGCGGGAATGAGCAGTTCTTC. It translates to CASSLSGGGNEQFF.

The genes are TRBV15 and TRBJ2-1, with a weak D call TRBD1 (6 bases). This CDR3 comprises 15 residues. Trimming left V 2 bases short and J 1 base short, with 9 bases between. Germline assignment: CDR1 LNHNV and CDR2 YYDKDF (reference sequence). CDR3 residues: CATSRSTGSYNEQFF. In nucleotides, the CDR3 is TGTGCCACCAGCAGATCTACAGGGTCCTACAATGAGCAGTTCTTC.

The V gene is TRBV5-1, the J gene TRBJ1-6; D call uncertain. With 3 bases removed from V and 6 bases from J, the gap between germline ends came to 10 bases. CDR3 length equals 14 residues. Germline V gives CDR1 SGHRS, CDR2 YFSETQ. The CDR3 sequence is CASSYSGGNSPLHF. CDR3 sequence (DNA): TGCGCCAGCAGCTACAGTGGAGGTAATTCACCCCTCCACTTT.

This chain links TRBV2 with TRBJ2-7; possible D gene TRBD1, 5 bases. Germline CDR1 and CDR2: SNHLY and FYNNEI. The CDR3 loop spans 14 amino acids. Trimming took 6 bases from V and 4 from J, leaving 16 bases between them. In DNA, the CDR3 is TGTGCCAGCAGCGAGCTGGGGAAGGGGTACGAGCAGTACTTC. It encodes CASSELGKGYEQYF.

The J gene is TRBJ2-1, the V gene TRBV7-3; 7 bases agree with TRBD2. Trimming removed 4 bases from V and 10 bases from J; junction bases left unmatched: 7. The CDR3 runs to 13 residues. Germline-derived CDR1 and CDR2 are SGHTA and FQGTGA. As DNA, the CDR3 is TGTGCCAGCAGCTCCTCTAGCGGAGAGGAGCAGTTCTTC. It yields the protein CASSSSSGEEQFF.

This chain joins TRBV6-4 and TRBJ1-6; a weak D match, TRBD1 (6 bases). Germline values: CDR1 MRHNA, CDR2 SNTAGT. This CDR3 contains 15 residues. Trimming left V 8 bases short and J 4 bases short, with 15 bases between. The DNA of the CDR3 is TGTGCCAGCGATGGACAAGGGGGATATAATTCACCCCTCCACTTT. This sequence encodes CASDGQGGYNSPLHF.

The gene calls are TRBV5-1 and TRBJ1-2; no reliable D call. CDR1 SGHRS and CDR2 YFSETQ come from the germline V gene. There are 15 residues in the CDR3. Between the trimmed V and J ends, which lost 0 bases and 7 bases, there was a span of 16 bases. The CDR3 DNA follows: TGCGCCAGCAGCTTGGATTCACTTGTAACGGGTGGCTACACCTTC. It specifies CASSLDSLVTGGYTF.

V gene TRBV24-1 combines with J gene TRBJ2-2; D call uncertain. Deletions cut 1 base from V and 2 bases from J, with 1 base between. CDR3 length equals 13 residues. Germline values: CDR1 KGHDR, CDR2 SFDVKD. The chain's CDR3 is CATSDFNTGELFF. CDR3 DNA sequence: TGTGCCACCAGTGATTTTAACACCGGGGAGCTGTTTTTT.

The CDR3 sequence is CASRPHTSTDTQYF. The CDR3 nucleotides are TGCGCCAGCAGACCACACACCAGCACAGATACGCAGTATTTT. The chain is built from TRBV5-1 and TRBJ2-3, with unresolved D. V lost 5 bases, J lost 0 bases, and 10 bases lay in between. The germline CDR1 and CDR2 sequences are SGHRS and YFSETQ. There are 14 residues in the CDR3.

This sequence joins TRBV5-1 and TRBJ2-3, with D possibly matching TRBD1 (6 bases). Germline V gives CDR1 SGHRS, CDR2 YFSETQ. The CDR3 runs to 16 residues. Trimming took off 1 base at V and 4 bases at J, with 16 bases between the two ends. DNA for the CDR3: TGCGCCAGCAGCTTGTCTTGGGGCAGGGGAGCAGATACGCAGTATTTT. It translates to CASSLSWGRGADTQYF.

This chain connects TRBV12-3 or TRBV12-4 to TRBJ1-4, with a tentative D call TRBD1 (5 bases). The CDR3 has 13 residues. V was clipped by 6 bases and J by 6 bases, with 11 bases between them. CDR3 loop: CASRNRMDEKLFF. The CDR3 bases are TGTGCCAGCAGAAACAGGATGGATGAAAAACTGTTTTTT.

The genes are TRBV19 and TRBJ1-1, with D possibly TRBD1 on 6 matching bases. CDR3 length equals 13 residues. CDR1 is LNHDA, CDR2 SQIVND, per germline (reference sequence). V lost 7 bases and J lost 3, with 12 bases in between. The CDR3 is CASTSDRHTEAFF. CDR3 DNA sequence: TGTGCCAGTACCTCTGACAGGCACACTGAAGCTTTCTTT.

The V and J genes are TRBV11-3 and TRBJ1-1; D gene uncertain. The CDR3 extends over 13 amino acids. V was shortened by 5 bases and J by 3 bases, with 10 bases between the two germline ends. CDR1 is SGHNT, CDR2 YENEEA, per germline. In nucleotides, the CDR3 is TGTGCCAGCAGCCCTCATCCGGACACTGAAGCTTTCTTT. Translating it yields CASSPHPDTEAFF.

This sequence joins TRBV19 and TRBJ2-3; D tentatively reads TRBD1 or TRBD2 (6 bases each). V was clipped by 5 bases and J by 1 base, with 13 bases between them. This CDR3 has 15 amino acids. The germline gives CDR1 LNHDA, CDR2 SQIVND (reference sequence). The CDR3, as DNA: TGTGCCAGTAGTCCACGGGGGCCAGGCACAGATACGCAGTATTTT. Its protein is CASSPRGPGTDTQYF.

CDR3: CASSESGGGADTQYF. As DNA, the CDR3 is TGCGCCAGCAGTGAGTCGGGTGGGGGGGCAGATACGCAGTATTTT. The rearrangement uses TRBV10-1 and TRBJ2-3, with TRBD2 identical over 7 bases. Trimming took 0 bases from V and 4 from J; bases not matched to a gene: 4. Germline loops: CDR1 WNHNN, CDR2 SYGVQD (reference sequence). The CDR3 is 15 residues long.

The chain has TRBV6-4 and TRBJ1-1; TRBD1 matches at 7 bases. The CDR3 runs 16 residues. After removal of 6 bases from V and 2 bases from J, the junction contained 12 bases not matched to a gene. Per germline, CDR1 MRHNA and CDR2 SNTAGT. CDR3 sequence reads: CASRNTNRGLNTEAFF. For the CDR3, the DNA is TGTGCCAGCAGGAATACTAACAGGGGACTAAACACTGAAGCTTTCTTT.

The J gene is TRBJ1-5, the V gene TRBV5-4, with a possible D match to TRBD1 (5 bases). This CDR3 is 16 amino acids long. Germline CDR1 is SGHNT and CDR2 is YYREEE (reference sequence). Trimming left V 0 bases short and J 4 bases short, with 14 bases between. Written as DNA, the CDR3 is TGTGCCAGCAGCTTGGGTGGAGGGGCCCTTAATCAGCCCCAGCATTTT. It codes for CASSLGGGALNQPQHF.

The chain recombines TRBV6-5 with TRBJ1-5; maybe TRBD1 (6 bases). CDR1 is MNHEY, CDR2 SVGAGI, per germline. V lost 6 bases and J lost 1, with 13 bases in between. The CDR3 length is 15 residues. CDR3: CASSGQQGSNQPQHF. The CDR3 nucleotides are TGTGCCAGCAGCGGACAGCAGGGGAGCAATCAGCCCCAGCATTTT.

This chain uses TRBV7-8 with TRBJ2-5; 8 bases agree with TRBD1. The CDR3 extends over 14 amino acids. V trimming: 5 bases; J trimming: 2 bases; junction bases outside the gene matches: 4. Germline lookup yields CDR1 SGHVS and CDR2 FQNEAQ. The CDR3: CASSPGTGQETQYF. The CDR3 DNA reads as TGTGCCAGCAGCCCAGGGACAGGTCAAGAGACCCAGTACTTC.

The chain carries TRBV5-4 and TRBJ1-2, with D perhaps TRBD1 (5 bases). Germline loops: CDR1 SGHNT, CDR2 YYREEE (reference sequence). The CDR3 runs 13 residues. The germline V and J ends were trimmed by 5 bases and 6 bases, with 14 bases remaining between them. In nucleotides, the CDR3 is TGTGCCAGCAGAATGGCGGGGGGGGATGGCTACACCTTC. This codes for CASRMAGGDGYTF.

V is TRBV19 and J is TRBJ2-6, with 9 bases matching TRBD1. V was pared by 5 bases and J by 0 bases, with 8 bases of the junction left unmatched. Germline V gene sequence: CDR1 LNHDA, CDR2 SQIVND (reference sequence). This CDR3 is built from 18 residues. Written as DNA, the CDR3 is TGTGCCAGTAGTCGCCTGGGACAGGGACTCTCTGGGGCCAACGTCCTGACTTTC. It codes for CASSRLGQGLSGANVLTF. Complete variable domain (other parts from reference TRBV19 and TRBJ2-6): DGGITQSPKYLFRKEGQNVTLSCEQNLNHDAMYWYRQDPGQGLRLIYYSQIVNDFQKGDIAEGYSVSREKKESFPLTVTSAQKNPTAFYLCASSRLGQGLSGANVLTFGAGSRLTVL.